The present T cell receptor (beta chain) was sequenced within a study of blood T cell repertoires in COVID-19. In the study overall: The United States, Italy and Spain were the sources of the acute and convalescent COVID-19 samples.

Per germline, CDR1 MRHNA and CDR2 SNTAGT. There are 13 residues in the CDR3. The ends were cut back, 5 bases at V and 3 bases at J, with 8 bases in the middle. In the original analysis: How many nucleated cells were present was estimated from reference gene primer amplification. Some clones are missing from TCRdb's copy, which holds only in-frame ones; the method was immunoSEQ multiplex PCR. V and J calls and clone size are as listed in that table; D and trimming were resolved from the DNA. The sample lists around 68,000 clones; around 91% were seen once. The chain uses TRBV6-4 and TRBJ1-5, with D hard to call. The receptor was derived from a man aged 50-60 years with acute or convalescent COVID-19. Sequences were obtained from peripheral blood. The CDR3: CASSNALNQPQHF. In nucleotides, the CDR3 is TGTGCCAGCAGTAACGCGCTCAATCAGCCCCAGCATTTT.